Here is one T cell receptor beta chain with its context. The CDR3 length is 14 residues. J gave up 2 bases and V 7 bases, and 7 bases lay outside the gene matches. CDR1 and CDR2 from the germline V gene are MDHEN and SYDVKM. During its preparation, the TCRbeta library received unique molecular identifiers. TCRdb reprocessed the PCR reads via MiXCR and lists one record per CDR3 protein. Of about 600,000 distinct CDR3 sequences listed, under 15% are singletons. These data come from a study of T-cell reconstitution after alpha-beta-depleted transplantation in children. This TCR was sampled from a male patient aged 10 to 17 who had a stem cell transplant for acute myeloid leukemia, so the T cells may come from the graft donor. The chain employs TRBV28 and TRBJ2-7; 8 bases are a match to TRBD2. This material consisted of PBMCs, mostly from graft donor cells, taken 360 days after TCRalphabeta/CD19-depleted stem cell transplant. CDR3 nucleotides: TGTGCCAGCATCCAAGCGGGAGTGACCTACGAGCAGTACTTC. Protein sequence: CASIQAGVTYEQYF.